This entry concerns a single T cell receptor beta chain. The sample is drawn from a study of T cell responses to AZD1222 COVID-19 vaccine. The CDR3 is made up of 13 amino acids. CDR1 SGHTA and CDR2 FQGNSA come from the germline V gene. Trimming removed 7 bases at V and 3 bases at J, with 12 bases between. TCRdb's table, derived via immunoSEQ multiplex PCR, lists solely in-frame clones and lacks some. The sample has 150,000 to 200,000 clones, 70% to 90% seen once. The source is an adult who received the AZD1222 COVID-19 vaccine. The chain is built from TRBV7-2 and TRBJ1-1, with D possibly TRBD1 on 5 matching bases. The sample in question was peripheral blood, obtained 28 days after the second AZD1222 dose. CDR3 coding DNA: TGTGCCAGCATTAAAGGGGTCGACACTGAAGCTTTCTTT. This codes for CASIKGVDTEAFF.